The 24 T cell receptor beta chains presented below share a single source sample, sequenced in a study of cytomegalovirus exposure and HLA in healthy donors (dated by TCRdb to the late 2010s). Library construction relied on the immunoSEQ multiplex PCR assay. The multiplex PCR relied on a mix of 60 forward primers for TCR Vbeta segments and 13 reverse primers for TCR Jbeta segments. The table was pulled from immuneACCESS by TCRdb, which kept in-frame rearrangements only. Such tables lose some clones; where checked, under half of the loss comes from unresolved V genes, and the rest has no known cause. The sample includes around 130,000 clones, with over 70% observed a single time. Approximately 1.5% of the sample is in the top ten clones. Sequenced: PBMCs. The receptors originated from a woman between 18 and 30 years old in good health and CMV-seronegative.

The chain has TRBV6-5 and TRBJ1-1; D ambiguous. V lost 6 bases and J 3 bases, leaving 5 bases between the germline ends. The CDR3 totals 11 residues. Germline CDR1 MNHEY, CDR2 SVGAGI. This CDR3 reads CASRRDTEAFF. The CDR3 nucleotides read TGTGCCAGCAGGCGGGACACTGAAGCTTTCTTT.

The chain uses TRBV4-3 and TRBJ2-1; D is perhaps TRBD2 (6 bases). CDR3 size: 16 residues. CDR1 and CDR2 from the germline V gene are LGHNA and YSLEER. Trimming took 1 base from V and 6 from J, leaving 16 bases between them. The CDR3 nucleotides are TGCGCCAGCAGCCAAGGTAAACTAGCTCGGGGCAATGAGCAGTTCTTC. This translates into CASSQGKLARGNEQFF.

The chain joins TRBV19 to TRBJ1-2; 11 positions agree with TRBD1. Per the germline V gene, CDR1 is LNHDA and CDR2 is SQIVND (reference sequence). After removal of 5 bases from V and 5 bases from J, the junction contained 7 bases not matched to a gene. The CDR3 covers 15 residues. The CDR3 bases are TGTGCCAGTAGTGCCGGGACAGGGGGAATATATGGCTACACCTTC. Translating it yields CASSAGTGGIYGYTF.

The V gene is TRBV6-5, the J gene TRBJ2-2; TRBD1 is a possible D gene (6 bases). Trimming cost V 6 bases and J 4 bases, with 12 bases left between them. CDR3 length: 14 amino acids. Germline lookup yields CDR1 MNHEY and CDR2 SVGAGI. This CDR3 reads CASSYKQGTGELFF. In DNA, the CDR3 is TGTGCCAGCAGCTACAAACAGGGCACCGGGGAGCTGTTTTTT.

The chain combines TRBV7-9 with TRBJ2-1, with TRBD2 matching 12 bases. The CDR3 has 17 residues. Germline V gene sequence: CDR1 SEHNR, CDR2 FQNEAQ (reference sequence). Trimming took 2 bases from V and 7 from J; bases not matched to a gene: 9. The CDR3 region has the DNA TGTGCCAGCAGCTTAATTCCCCCTAGCGGGGGGGCAAATGAGCAGTTCTTC. Protein product: CASSLIPPSGGANEQFF.

The chain has TRBV27 and TRBJ1-1; D is undetermined. Deletions cut 0 bases from V and 0 bases from J, with 14 bases between. In germline, CDR1 is MNHEY, CDR2 SMNVEV (reference sequence). The CDR3 covers 17 residues. CDR3 nucleotides: TGTGCCAGCAGTTTATCACTGCCAGGAACCATGAACACTGAAGCTTTCTTT. This codes for CASSLSLPGTMNTEAFF.

V usage is TRBV7-3 and J usage is TRBJ1-1; no firm D call. Trimming left V 5 bases short and J 1 base short, with 8 bases between. This CDR3 comprises 13 residues. From germline, CDR1 is SGHTA and CDR2 FQGTGA. CDR3: CASSLSGNTEAFF. DNA of the CDR3: TGTGCCAGCAGCCTCTCCGGGAACACTGAAGCTTTCTTT.

This clone has just one count. V gene TRBV29-1 combines with J gene TRBJ2-1; 10 positions agree with TRBD2. The CDR3 consists of 16 residues. The ends lost 6 bases at V and 4 bases at J; junction bases unmatched: 12. Per the germline V gene, CDR1 is SQVTM and CDR2 is ANQGSEA. The CDR3 sequence: CSVPRSGRPNYNEQFF. DNA of the CDR3: TGCAGCGTGCCACGTAGCGGGAGGCCGAATTACAATGAGCAGTTCTTC.

This chain connects TRBV6-1 to TRBJ1-1; possibly TRBD1 for D (5 bases). This CDR3 comprises 13 residues. The V end was cut by 7 bases, the J end by 1 base, with 10 bases between. The germline V gene encodes CDR1 MNHNS and CDR2 SASEGT. Written as DNA, the CDR3 is TGTGCCAGCACCACCGGGGGGAACACTGAAGCTTTCTTT. Translated, it gives CASTTGGNTEAFF.

The chain is built from TRBV7-8 and TRBJ1-1; D possibly corresponds to TRBD1 (5 bases). Trimming shortened V by 1 base and J by 5 bases, and 8 bases separated the two germline ends. This CDR3 contains 13 residues. Germline V CDR1 and CDR2: SGHVS, FQNEAQ. CDR3 residues: CASSLVRGTEAFF. CDR3 in DNA: TGTGCCAGCAGCTTAGTAAGGGGAACTGAAGCTTTCTTT.

The rearrangement uses TRBV7-2 and TRBJ2-1, with 7 positions matching TRBD2. Per germline, CDR1 SGHTA and CDR2 FQGNSA. Trimming cost V 1 base and J 6 bases; bases outside gene matches: 12. The CDR3 sequence is 17 residues long. The CDR3 DNA sequence: TGTGCCAGCAGCTTAGTGGGCGGGGGACTATATGGCAATGAGCAGTTCTTC. Translation: CASSLVGGGLYGNEQFF.

The V gene is TRBV30, the J gene TRBJ1-2; perhaps TRBD1 as D (6 bases). V was clipped by 5 bases and J by 4 bases, with 14 bases between them. The CDR3 is made up of 13 amino acids. Per germline, CDR1 GTSNPN and CDR2 SVGIG (reference sequence). In DNA, the CDR3 is TGTGCCTGGGCCGGCGCAGGGGCCTATGGCTACACCTTC. As protein: CAWAGAGAYGYTF.

This clone was recorded a few times. CDR3 residues: CASSGRLRGTTANYGYTF. CDR3 nucleotides: TGCGCCAGCAGTGGTAGATTAAGGGGGACAACAGCTAACTATGGCTACACCTTC. The gene calls are TRBV10-2 and TRBJ1-2; D is possibly TRBD1 (6 bases). The CDR3 extends over 18 amino acids. Trimming pared 4 bases from V and 0 bases from J, leaving 21 bases between. Looked up from germline, CDR1 is WSHSY and CDR2 is SAAADI.

This clone was seen a single time. V is TRBV29-1 and J is TRBJ2-1, with D perhaps TRBD1 (5 bases). This CDR3 contains 13 residues. Trimming removed 5 bases from V and 0 bases from J, with 8 bases in between. Germline-derived CDR1 and CDR2 are SQVTM and ANQGSEA. CDR3: CSVQGSSYNEQFF. DNA of the CDR3: TGCAGCGTTCAGGGAAGCTCCTACAATGAGCAGTTCTTC.

The chain employs TRBV19 and TRBJ2-1; 9 nucleotides line up with TRBD1. Germline V gene sequence: CDR1 LNHDA, CDR2 SQIVND (reference sequence). This CDR3 is 15 amino acids long. Losses at the gene ends were 3 bases for V and 7 bases for J; bases not matched to a gene: 7. Here the CDR3 DNA reads TGTGCCAGTAGTATGACAGGGGGTTTTCGGAATGAGCAGTTCTTC. It is translated as CASSMTGGFRNEQFF.

The J gene is TRBJ2-2, the V gene TRBV6-1; TRBD2 agrees at 9 bases. V lost 1 base to trimming and J lost 4 bases; unmatched junction nucleotides: 7. The CDR3 has 17 amino acids. Germline V CDR1 and CDR2: MNHNS, SASEGT. The CDR3 here is CASSEDRLAASTGELFF. In DNA, the CDR3 is TGTGCCAGCAGTGAAGATCGACTAGCGGCGTCCACCGGGGAGCTGTTTTTT.

The CDR3 coding sequence is TGTGCCAGCAGCGTTGGCGGTATCAATTCACCCCTCCACTTT. This gives the protein CASSVGGINSPLHF. This rearrangement joins TRBV9 to TRBJ1-6; no reliable D call. V lost 2 bases, J lost 7 bases, and 10 bases lay in between. The germline V gene encodes CDR1 SGDLS and CDR2 YYNGEE. This CDR3 region has 14 residues.

The chain has TRBV7-9 and TRBJ2-1, with 7 nucleotides matching TRBD2. Per the germline V gene, CDR1 is SEHNR and CDR2 is FQNEAQ (reference sequence). With V trimmed by 5 bases and J by 14 bases, 9 bases remained unmatched. The CDR3 extends over 12 amino acids. The chain's CDR3 is CASSPRVTSEFF. CDR3 nucleotides: TGTGCCAGCAGCCCAAGAGTAACTAGCGAGTTCTTC.

The chain combines TRBV29-1 with TRBJ2-1; D perhaps matches TRBD1 (6 bases). The V gene's germline CDR1 is SQVTM and CDR2 ANQGSEA. This CDR3 comprises 12 residues. The V gene lost 3 bases and the J gene lost 7 bases, with 10 bases spanning the gap. CDR3 loop: CSVEKQGNEQFF. Written as DNA, the CDR3 is TGCAGCGTTGAGAAACAGGGAAATGAGCAGTTCTTC.

The chain employs TRBV7-2 and TRBJ2-1; tentatively, D is TRBD1 (5 bases). The CDR3 totals 13 residues. Germline assignment: CDR1 SGHTA and CDR2 FQGNSA. Deletions cut 2 bases from V and 11 bases from J, with 13 bases between. Here the CDR3 DNA reads TGTGCCAGCAGCTTATCGAGGCAGGGCAAGCAGTTCTTC. As protein: CASSLSRQGKQFF.

This clone was seen just once. The chain uses TRBV4-1 and TRBJ2-2; D is uncertain. Deletions cut 2 bases from V and 7 bases from J, with 5 bases between. Germline V CDR1 and CDR2: MGHRA, YSYEKL. There are 12 residues in the CDR3. CDR3 bases: TGCGCCAGCAGCCAATCTAACGGGGAGCTGTTTTTT. Translated, it gives CASSQSNGELFF.

The genes are TRBV6-5 and TRBJ2-1, with 9 bases that match TRBD1. CDR3 size: 14 residues. Germline V gene data show CDR1 as MNHEY and CDR2 as SVGAGI. Unmatched junction bases numbered 12, after V lost 6 bases and J lost 12 bases. The CDR3 nucleotides read TGTGCCAGCAGATATAACAGGGGGCCAGGTGGGCAGTTCTTC. The encoded protein is CASRYNRGPGGQFF.

The chain couples TRBV29-1 to TRBJ2-7; D may be TRBD1 (5 bases). Trimming removed 7 bases at V and 4 bases at J, with 17 bases between. Germline CDR1 SQVTM, CDR2 ANQGSEA. The CDR3 extends over 13 amino acids. DNA of the CDR3: TGCAGCGCTGCCCGGGCAGCAGGGTACGAGCAGTACTTC. This sequence encodes CSAARAAGYEQYF.

This clone is a singleton in its sample. V usage is TRBV5-1 and J usage is TRBJ1-2, with D possibly matching TRBD1 (6 bases). The length of the CDR3 is 17 residues. Deletions cut 4 bases from V and 1 base from J, with 20 bases between. Germline V CDR1 and CDR2: SGHRS, YFSETQ. The DNA for the CDR3 is TGCGCCAGCAGCCTGACCCCCGGGGGGCTCCTTAACTATGGCTACACCTTC. This gives the protein CASSLTPGGLLNYGYTF.